The text below deals with one TCR beta chain. Deletions cut 3 bases from V and 4 bases from J, with 8 bases between. Germline V gives CDR1 KGHSH, CDR2 LQKENI. This CDR3 has 13 residues. This entry comes from a study of blood T cell repertoires in COVID-19. As for the study in general: Specimens from acute and convalescent COVID-19 originated in the United States, Italy and Spain. Nucleic acid was either cDNA or gDNA, and it came from T cells, B-cell-depleted T cells, or PBMCs.

In the original processing: Reference gene primer amplification yielded estimated nucleated cell counts. TCRdb's table, derived via immunoSEQ multiplex PCR, lists solely in-frame clones and lacks some. The V and J calls and the clone size are those of that table, but D and trimming were determined from the DNA. The data show 120,000 to 150,000 clones, 65% to 85% seen once. Sequenced: peripheral blood. The V gene is TRBV18, the J gene TRBJ2-3, with D tentatively TRBD2 (5 bases). The origin of this receptor is a man in his fifties or sixties with active or convalescent COVID-19. The CDR3 nucleotides are TGTGCCAGCTCACCTGGAGCGGCAGATACGCAGTATTTT. Its protein is CASSPGAADTQYF.